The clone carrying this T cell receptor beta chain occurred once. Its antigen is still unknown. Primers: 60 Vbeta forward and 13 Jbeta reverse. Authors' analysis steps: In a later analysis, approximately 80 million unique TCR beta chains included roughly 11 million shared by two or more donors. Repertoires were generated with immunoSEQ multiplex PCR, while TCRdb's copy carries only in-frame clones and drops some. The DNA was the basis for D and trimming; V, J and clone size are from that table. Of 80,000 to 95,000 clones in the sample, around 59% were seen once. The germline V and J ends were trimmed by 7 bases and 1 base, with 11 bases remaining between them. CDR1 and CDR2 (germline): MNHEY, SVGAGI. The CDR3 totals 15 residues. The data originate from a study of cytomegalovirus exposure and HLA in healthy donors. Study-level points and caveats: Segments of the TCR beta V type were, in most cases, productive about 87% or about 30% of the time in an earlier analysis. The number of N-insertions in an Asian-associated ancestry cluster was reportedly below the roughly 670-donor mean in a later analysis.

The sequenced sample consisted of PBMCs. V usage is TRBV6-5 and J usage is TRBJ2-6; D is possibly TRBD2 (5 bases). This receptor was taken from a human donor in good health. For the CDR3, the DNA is TGTGCCAGCACTCCTTCGGGGTCTGGGGCCAACGTCCTGACTTTC. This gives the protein CASTPSGSGANVLTF.